A selection of T cell receptor beta chains follows, all from one sample in a study of Ad26.COV2.S vaccination and SARS-CoV-2 variants. The data were produced by immunoSEQ multiplex PCR, yet TCRdb's version contains in-frame clones alone and is incomplete. The table shows under 500,000 clones, with around 92% occurring only once. The source material was peripheral blood, sampled in a trial of Ad26.COV2.S vaccine versus placebo. All receptors come from a person aged 18-60 years who received the Ad26.COV2.S COVID-19 vaccine or a placebo. The conserved cysteine and the conserved F or W are not part of the CDR3 here. Each record gives: V gene, CDR3 protein.

V: TRBV12-1
CDR3: ASIPVRRYQDVGYT

V: TRBV4-3
CDR3: ASSQAGTGLDGYT

V: TRBV6-5
CDR3: ASLRGGSTDTQY

V: TRBV24-1
CDR3: ATSDPGQRDGKTQY

V: TRBV19
CDR3: ASTGVDSYNEQF

V: TRBV25-1
CDR3: ASSESSAGNAGYT

V: TRBV5-5
CDR3: ASSSRLAGVTDTQY

V: TRBV7-9
CDR3: ASSSKLPGQPNEKLF

V: TRBV4-3
CDR3: ASSPPRPAENSPLH

V: TRBV30
CDR3: AWSSTRNTIY

V: TRBV5-1
CDR3: ASSALGGGANNEQF

V: TRBV19
CDR3: ATQSYGYT

V: TRBV19
CDR3: ASSWLAQGTYNEQF

V: TRBV19
CDR3: ASSTHRSSYNEQF

V: TRBV9
CDR3: ASSGRQAQETQY

V: TRBV19
CDR3: ASGRTLFEAF

V: TRBV5-1
CDR3: ASSLAPGSEQY

V: TRBV20-1
CDR3: SASIRSSKETQY

V: TRBV6-2/TRBV6-3
CDR3: ASSSGRAEAF

V: TRBV4-3
CDR3: ASSTRVAETQY

V: TRBV5-1
CDR3: ASSFGSRDRNNYGYT

V: TRBV4-1
CDR3: ASSQDRSSAYEQY

V: TRBV7-2
CDR3: ASSSAPGYSWGTEAF

V: TRBV9
CDR3: ASSVAEVPLSAGENIQY

V: TRBV7-2
CDR3: ASSLPGRATNEKLF

V: TRBV6-4
CDR3: ASSASWGFGELF

V: TRBV7-2
CDR3: ASSLARDRGPNYGYT

V: TRBV7-2
CDR3: ASSQGQSYYEQY

V: TRBV3-1/TRBV3-2
CDR3: ATRPYPSSGNTIY

V: TRBV7-2
CDR3: ASSPSGGNTIY

V: TRBV5-1
CDR3: ASSLERGRDEQY

V: TRBV5-1
CDR3: ASSLTGGTGYEQY

V: TRBV4-1
CDR3: ASSQDPLTIRYT

V: TRBV7-6
CDR3: ASSTGNHPGTDTQY

V: TRBV10-3
CDR3: AISESLSPLH

V: TRBV27
CDR3: ASSLQGKNTEAF

V: TRBV20-1
CDR3: SASSGQEIGELF

V: TRBV7-8
CDR3: ASSHHPWDRYNEQF

V: TRBV27
CDR3: ASSKLSGTAIYEQY

V: TRBV19
CDR3: ASSIPDFGVVAQH

V: TRBV6-5
CDR3: ASSYRPSGGVETQY

V: TRBV5-1
CDR3: ASSFQDREETQY

V: TRBV18
CDR3: ASSSPDRASFYGYT

V: TRBV10-3
CDR3: AISESSSGNTIY

V: TRBV9
CDR3: ASSVQRGSGETQY

V: TRBV6-6
CDR3: ASSPIVVGFLNGYT

V: TRBV7-6
CDR3: ASSYDSGYNSPLH

V: TRBV6-5
CDR3: ASGGRIQETQY

V: TRBV30
CDR3: AWSDGQGRGETQY

V: TRBV19
CDR3: ASSWGQMNTEAF